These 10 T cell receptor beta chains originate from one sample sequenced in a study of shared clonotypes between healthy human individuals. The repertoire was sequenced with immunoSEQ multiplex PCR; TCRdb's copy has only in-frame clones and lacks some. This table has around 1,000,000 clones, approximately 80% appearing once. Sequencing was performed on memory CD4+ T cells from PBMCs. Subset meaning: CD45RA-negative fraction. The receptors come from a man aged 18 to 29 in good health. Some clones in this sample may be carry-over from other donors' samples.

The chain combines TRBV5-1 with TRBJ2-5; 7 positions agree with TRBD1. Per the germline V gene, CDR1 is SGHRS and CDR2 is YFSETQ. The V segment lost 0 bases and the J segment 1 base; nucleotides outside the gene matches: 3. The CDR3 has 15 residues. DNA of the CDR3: TGCGCCAGCAGCTTGGCGACAGGGCCCCAAGAGACCCAGTACTTC. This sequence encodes CASSLATGPQETQYF.

The CDR3 protein is CASSSIRTSGRTYNEQFF. In DNA form, the CDR3 reads TGTGCCAGCAGCTCCATCAGGACTAGCGGGAGGACATACAATGAGCAGTTCTTC. V and J are TRBV11-2 and TRBJ2-1; TRBD2 matches at 14 bases. Germline V gene data show CDR1 as SGHAT and CDR2 as FQNNGV. V shed 4 bases and J 4 bases; nucleotides not matched to a gene: 9. The CDR3 spans 18 residues.

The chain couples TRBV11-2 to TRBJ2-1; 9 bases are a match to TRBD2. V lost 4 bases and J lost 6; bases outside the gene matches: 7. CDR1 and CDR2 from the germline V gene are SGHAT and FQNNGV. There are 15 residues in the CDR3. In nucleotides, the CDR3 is TGTGCCAGCAGCTCCAATAGCGGGAGTGGCAATGAGCAGTTCTTC. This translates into CASSSNSGSGNEQFF.

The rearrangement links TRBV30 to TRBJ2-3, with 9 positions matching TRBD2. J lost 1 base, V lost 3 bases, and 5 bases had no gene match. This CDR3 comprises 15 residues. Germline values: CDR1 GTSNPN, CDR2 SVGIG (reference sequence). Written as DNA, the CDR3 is TGTGCCTGGAGCCCGGCGGGGGGGGGCACAGATACGCAGTATTTT. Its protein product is CAWSPAGGGTDTQYF.

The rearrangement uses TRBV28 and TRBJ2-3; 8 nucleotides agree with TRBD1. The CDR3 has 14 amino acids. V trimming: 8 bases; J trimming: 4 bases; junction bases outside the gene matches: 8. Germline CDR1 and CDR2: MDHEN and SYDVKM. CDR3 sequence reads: CASRSAGGADTQYF. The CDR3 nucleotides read TGTGCCAGCCGTAGCGCAGGGGGCGCAGATACGCAGTATTTT.

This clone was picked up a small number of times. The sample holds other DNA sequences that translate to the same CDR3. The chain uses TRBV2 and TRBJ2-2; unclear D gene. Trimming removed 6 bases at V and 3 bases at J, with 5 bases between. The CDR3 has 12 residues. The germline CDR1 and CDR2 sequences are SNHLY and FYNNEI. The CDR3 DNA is TGTGCCAGCAGCCGGGACACCGGGGAGCTGTTTTTT. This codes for CASSRDTGELFF.

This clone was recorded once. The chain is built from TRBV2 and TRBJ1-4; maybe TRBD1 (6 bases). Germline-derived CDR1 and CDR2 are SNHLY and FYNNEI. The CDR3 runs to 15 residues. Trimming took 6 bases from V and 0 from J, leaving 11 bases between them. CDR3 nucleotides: TGTGCCAGCAGCGCGGACAGACCAACTAATGAAAAACTGTTTTTT. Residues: CASSADRPTNEKLFF. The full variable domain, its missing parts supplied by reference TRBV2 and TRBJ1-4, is EPEVTQTPSHQVTQMGQEVILRCVPISNHLYFYWYRQILGQKVEFLVSFYNNEISEKSEIFDDQFSVERPDGSNFTLKIRSTKLEDSAMYFCASSADRPTNEKLFFGSGTQLSVL.

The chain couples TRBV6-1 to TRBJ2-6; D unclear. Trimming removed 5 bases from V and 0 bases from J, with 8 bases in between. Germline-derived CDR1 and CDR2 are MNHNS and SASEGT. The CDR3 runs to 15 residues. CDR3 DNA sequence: TGTGCCAGCAGTCACGACGGCTCTGGGGCCAACGTCCTGACTTTC. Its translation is CASSHDGSGANVLTF.

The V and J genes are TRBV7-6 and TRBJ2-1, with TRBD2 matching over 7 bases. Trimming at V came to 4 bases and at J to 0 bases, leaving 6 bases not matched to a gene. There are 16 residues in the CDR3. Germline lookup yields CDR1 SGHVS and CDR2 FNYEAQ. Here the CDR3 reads CASSYLLASSYNEQFF. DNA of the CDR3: TGTGCCAGCAGCTACCTACTAGCGAGCTCCTACAATGAGCAGTTCTTC.

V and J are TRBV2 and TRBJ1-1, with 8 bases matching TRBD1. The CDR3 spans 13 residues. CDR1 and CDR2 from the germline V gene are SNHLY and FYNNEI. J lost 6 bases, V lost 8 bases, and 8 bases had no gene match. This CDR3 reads CASSNQGASEAFF. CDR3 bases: TGTGCCAGCTCAAATCAGGGGGCGTCTGAAGCTTTCTTT.